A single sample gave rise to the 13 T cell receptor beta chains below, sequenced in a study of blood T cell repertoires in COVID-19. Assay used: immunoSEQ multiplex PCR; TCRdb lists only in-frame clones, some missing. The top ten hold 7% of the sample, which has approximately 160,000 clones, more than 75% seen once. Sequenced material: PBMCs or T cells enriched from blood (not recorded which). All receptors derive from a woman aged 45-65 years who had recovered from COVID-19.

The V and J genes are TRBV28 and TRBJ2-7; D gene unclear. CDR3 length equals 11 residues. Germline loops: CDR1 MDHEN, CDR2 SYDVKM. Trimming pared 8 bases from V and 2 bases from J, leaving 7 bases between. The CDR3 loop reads CASVGAYEQYF. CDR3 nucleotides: TGTGCCAGCGTCGGAGCCTACGAGCAGTACTTC.

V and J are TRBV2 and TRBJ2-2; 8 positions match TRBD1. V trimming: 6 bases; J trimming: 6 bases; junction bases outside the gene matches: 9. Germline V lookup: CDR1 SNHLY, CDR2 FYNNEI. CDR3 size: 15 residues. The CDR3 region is CASSRGQGGAGELFF. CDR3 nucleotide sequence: TGTGCCAGCAGCCGAGGACAGGGTGGAGCCGGGGAGCTGTTTTTT.

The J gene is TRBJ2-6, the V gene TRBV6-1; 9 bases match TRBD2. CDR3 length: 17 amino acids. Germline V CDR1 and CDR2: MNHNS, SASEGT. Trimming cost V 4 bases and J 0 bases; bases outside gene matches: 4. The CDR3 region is CASSGQTSGSGANVLTF. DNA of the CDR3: TGTGCCAGCAGTGGCCAGACTAGCGGCTCTGGGGCCAACGTCCTGACTTTC.

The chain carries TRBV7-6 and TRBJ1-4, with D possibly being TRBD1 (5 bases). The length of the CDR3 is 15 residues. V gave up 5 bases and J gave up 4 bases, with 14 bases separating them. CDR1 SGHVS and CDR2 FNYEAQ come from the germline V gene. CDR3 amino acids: CASSPGPGLNEKLFF. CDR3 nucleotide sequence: TGTGCCAGCAGCCCGGGTCCAGGGCTTAATGAAAAACTGTTTTTT. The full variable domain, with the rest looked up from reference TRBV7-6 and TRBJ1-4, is GAGVSQSPRYKVTKRGQDVALRCDPISGHVSLYWYRQALGQGPEFLTYFNYEAQQDKSGLPNDRFSAERPEGSISTLTIQRTEQRDSAMYRCASSPGPGLNEKLFFGSGTQLSVL.

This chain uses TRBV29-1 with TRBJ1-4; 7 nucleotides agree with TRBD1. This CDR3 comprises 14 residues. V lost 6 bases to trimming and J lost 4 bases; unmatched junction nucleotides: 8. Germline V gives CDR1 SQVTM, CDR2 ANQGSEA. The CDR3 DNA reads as TGCAGCGTAGCCGGACAGGCCGATAATGAAAAACTGTTTTTT. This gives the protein CSVAGQADNEKLFF.

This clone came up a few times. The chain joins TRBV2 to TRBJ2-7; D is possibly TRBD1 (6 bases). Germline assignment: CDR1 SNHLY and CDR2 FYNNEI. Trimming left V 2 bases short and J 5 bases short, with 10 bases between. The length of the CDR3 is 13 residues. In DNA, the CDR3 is TGTGCCAGCAGTGAACAGGGGCGTCACGAGCAGTACTTC. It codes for CASSEQGRHEQYF.

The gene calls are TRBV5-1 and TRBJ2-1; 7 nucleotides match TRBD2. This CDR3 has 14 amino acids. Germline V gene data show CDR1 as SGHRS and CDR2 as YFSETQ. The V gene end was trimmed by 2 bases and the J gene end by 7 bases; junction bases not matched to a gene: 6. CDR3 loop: CASSFGGGRNEQFF. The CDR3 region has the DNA TGCGCCAGCAGCTTCGGCGGGGGTAGGAATGAGCAGTTCTTC. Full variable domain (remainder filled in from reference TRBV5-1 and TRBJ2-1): KAGVTQTPRYLIKTRGQQVTLSCSPISGHRSVSWYQQTPGQGLQFLFEYFSETQRNKGNFPGRFSGRQFSNSRSEMNVSTLELGDSALYLCASSFGGGRNEQFFGPGTRLTVL.

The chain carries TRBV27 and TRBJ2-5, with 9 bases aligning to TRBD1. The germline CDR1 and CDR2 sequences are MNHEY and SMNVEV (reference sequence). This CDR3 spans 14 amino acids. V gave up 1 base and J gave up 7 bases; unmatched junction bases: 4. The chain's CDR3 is CASSLWDRAGTQYF. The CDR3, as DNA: TGTGCCAGCAGTTTATGGGACAGGGCGGGGACCCAGTACTTC.

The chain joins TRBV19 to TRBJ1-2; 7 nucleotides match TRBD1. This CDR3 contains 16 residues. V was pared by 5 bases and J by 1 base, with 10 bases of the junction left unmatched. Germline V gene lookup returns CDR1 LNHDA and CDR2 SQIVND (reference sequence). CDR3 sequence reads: CASSRRTGDHNYGYTF. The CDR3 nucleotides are TGTGCCAGTAGTCGTCGGACAGGCGATCATAACTATGGCTACACCTTC. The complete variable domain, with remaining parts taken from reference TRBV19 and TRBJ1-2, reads DGGITQSPKYLFRKEGQNVTLSCEQNLNHDAMYWYRQDPGQGLRLIYYSQIVNDFQKGDIAEGYSVSREKKESFPLTVTSAQKNPTAFYLCASSRRTGDHNYGYTFGSGTRLTVV.

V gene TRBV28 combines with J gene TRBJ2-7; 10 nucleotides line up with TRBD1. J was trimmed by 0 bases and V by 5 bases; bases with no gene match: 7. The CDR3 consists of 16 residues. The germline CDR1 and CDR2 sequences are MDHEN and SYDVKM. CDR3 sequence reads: CASSADRGGSSYEQYF. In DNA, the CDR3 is TGTGCCAGCAGTGCGGACAGGGGGGGCAGCTCCTACGAGCAGTACTTC. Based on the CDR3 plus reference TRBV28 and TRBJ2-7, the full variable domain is DVKVTQSSRYLVKRTGEKVFLECVQDMDHENMFWYRQDPGLGLRLIYFSYDVKMKEKGDIPEGYSVSREKKERFSLILESASTNQTSMYLCASSADRGGSSYEQYFGPGTRLTVT.

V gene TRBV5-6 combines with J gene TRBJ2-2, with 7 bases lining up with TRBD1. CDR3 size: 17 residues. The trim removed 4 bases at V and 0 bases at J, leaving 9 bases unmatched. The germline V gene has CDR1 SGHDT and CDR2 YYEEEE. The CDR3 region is CASSLTPGQTNTGELFF. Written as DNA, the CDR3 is TGTGCCAGCAGCCTTACCCCGGGACAGACGAACACCGGGGAGCTGTTTTTT.

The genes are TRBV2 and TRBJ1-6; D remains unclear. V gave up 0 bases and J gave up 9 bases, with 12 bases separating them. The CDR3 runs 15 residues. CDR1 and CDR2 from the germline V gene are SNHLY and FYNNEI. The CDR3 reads CASSEAQVQISPLHF. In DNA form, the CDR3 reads TGTGCCAGCAGTGAAGCGCAGGTGCAGATTTCACCCCTCCACTTT.

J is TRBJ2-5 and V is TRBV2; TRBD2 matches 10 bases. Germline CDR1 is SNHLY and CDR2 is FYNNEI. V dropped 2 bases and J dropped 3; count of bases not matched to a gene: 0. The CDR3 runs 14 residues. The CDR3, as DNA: TGTGCCAGCAGTGAAACTAGCGGGAAAGAGACCCAGTACTTC. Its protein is CASSETSGKETQYF.